This T cell receptor (beta chain) was sequenced in a study of graft-versus-host responses after intestinal transplantation. About the study: Induction with anti-thymocyte globulin, then tacrolimus and steroids for 2 to 3 years, was given to all recipients.

TCRdb's table, derived via immunoSEQ multiplex PCR, lists solely in-frame clones and lacks some. The repertoire holds some 120,000 clones, with 85% to 95% as singletons. Remarks on this clone: Its antigen is not known.

With 7 bases removed from V and 1 base from J, the gap between germline ends came to 10 bases. Germline CDR1 reads SNHLY; CDR2 reads FYNNEI. The CDR3 consists of 14 residues. Sequencing was performed on unstimulated CD4+ T cells sorted from spleen or lymph node cells, taken before intestinal transplant. This TCR came from a human donor who received an intestinal transplant. V usage is TRBV2 and J usage is TRBJ2-2, with D possibly being TRBD2 (5 bases). The CDR3 loop is CASKSGRNTGELFF. The DNA for the CDR3 is TGTGCCAGCAAGTCGGGGAGGAACACCGGGGAGCTGTTTTTT.